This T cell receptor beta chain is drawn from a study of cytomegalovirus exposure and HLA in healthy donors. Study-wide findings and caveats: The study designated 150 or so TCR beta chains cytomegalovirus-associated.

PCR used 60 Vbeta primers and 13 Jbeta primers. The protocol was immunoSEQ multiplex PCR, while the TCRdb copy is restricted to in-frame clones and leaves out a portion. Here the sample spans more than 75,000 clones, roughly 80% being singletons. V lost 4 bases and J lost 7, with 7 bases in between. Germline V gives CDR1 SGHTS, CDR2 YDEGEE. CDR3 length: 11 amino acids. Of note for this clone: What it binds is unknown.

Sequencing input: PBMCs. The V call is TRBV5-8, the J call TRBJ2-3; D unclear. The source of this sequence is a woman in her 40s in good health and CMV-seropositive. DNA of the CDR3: TGTGCCAGCAGCCTCAGAAATACGCAGTATTTT. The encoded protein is CASSLRNTQYF.